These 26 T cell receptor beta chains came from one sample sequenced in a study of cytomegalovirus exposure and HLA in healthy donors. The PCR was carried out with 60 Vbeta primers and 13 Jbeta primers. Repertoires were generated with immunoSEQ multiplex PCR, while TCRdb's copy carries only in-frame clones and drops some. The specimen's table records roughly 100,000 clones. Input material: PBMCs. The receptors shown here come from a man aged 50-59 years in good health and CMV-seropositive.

Written as DNA, the CDR3 is TGTGCCAGTAGTATGGTAGCGGGAGGGCCTGGGTTCTTC. As protein: CASSMVAGGPGFF. The chain links TRBV19 to TRBJ2-1; 11 bases match TRBD2. J lost 15 bases, V lost 3 bases, and 7 bases had no gene match. CDR1 is LNHDA and CDR2 is SQIVND in the germline V gene (reference sequence). There are 13 residues in the CDR3. Full variable domain (missing parts from reference TRBV19 and TRBJ2-1): DGGITQSPKYLFRKEGQNVTLSCEQNLNHDAMYWYRQDPGQGLRLIYYSQIVNDFQKGDIAEGYSVSREKKESFPLTVTSAQKNPTAFYLCASSMVAGGPGFFGPGTRLTVL.

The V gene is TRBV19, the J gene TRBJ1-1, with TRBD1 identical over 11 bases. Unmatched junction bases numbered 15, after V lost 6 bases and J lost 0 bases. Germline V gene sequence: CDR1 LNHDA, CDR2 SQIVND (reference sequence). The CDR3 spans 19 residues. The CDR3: CASSPGQGVFSPMNTEAFF. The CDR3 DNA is TGTGCCAGTAGCCCGGGACAGGGGGTATTTTCCCCCATGAACACTGAAGCTTTCTTT.

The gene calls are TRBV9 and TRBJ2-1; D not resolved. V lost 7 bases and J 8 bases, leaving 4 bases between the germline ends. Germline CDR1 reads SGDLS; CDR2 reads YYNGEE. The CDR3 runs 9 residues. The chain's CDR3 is CASPDEQFF. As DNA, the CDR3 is TGTGCCAGCCCGGATGAGCAGTTCTTC.

CDR3: CASKVYSGELFF. In DNA form, the CDR3 reads TGTGCCAGCAAAGTTTACAGCGGGGAGCTGTTTTTT. The chain carries TRBV28 and TRBJ2-2, with unresolved D. Germline V gives CDR1 MDHEN, CDR2 SYDVKM. CDR3 length equals 12 residues. V shed 7 bases and J shed 7 bases, with 10 bases lying between them.

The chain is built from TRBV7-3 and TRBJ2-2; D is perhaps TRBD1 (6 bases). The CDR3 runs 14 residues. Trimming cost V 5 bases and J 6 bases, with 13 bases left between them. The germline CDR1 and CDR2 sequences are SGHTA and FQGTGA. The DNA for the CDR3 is TGTGCCAGCAGCCAGGGGCAAGTGGCCGGGGAGCTGTTTTTT. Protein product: CASSQGQVAGELFF.

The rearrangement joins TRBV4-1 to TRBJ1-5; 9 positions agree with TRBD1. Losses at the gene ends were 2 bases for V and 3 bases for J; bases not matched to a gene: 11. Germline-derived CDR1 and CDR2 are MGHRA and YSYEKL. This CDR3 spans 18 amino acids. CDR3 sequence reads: CASSQTILRDRVNQPQHF. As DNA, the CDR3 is TGCGCCAGCAGCCAAACAATCCTCCGGGACAGGGTCAATCAGCCCCAGCATTTT.

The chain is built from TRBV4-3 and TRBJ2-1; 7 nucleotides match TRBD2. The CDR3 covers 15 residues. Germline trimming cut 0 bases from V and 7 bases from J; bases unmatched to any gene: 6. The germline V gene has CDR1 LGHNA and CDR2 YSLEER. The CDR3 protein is CASSQDRSGINEQFF. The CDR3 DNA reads TGCGCCAGCAGCCAAGACCGAAGCGGGATAAATGAGCAGTTCTTC.

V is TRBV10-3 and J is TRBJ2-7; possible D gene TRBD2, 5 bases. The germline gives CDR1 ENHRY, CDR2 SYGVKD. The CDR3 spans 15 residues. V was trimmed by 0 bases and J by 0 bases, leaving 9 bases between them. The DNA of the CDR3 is TGTGCCATCAGTGAGTCAAGAGGGAGCTCCTACGAGCAGTACTTC. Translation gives CAISESRGSSYEQYF.

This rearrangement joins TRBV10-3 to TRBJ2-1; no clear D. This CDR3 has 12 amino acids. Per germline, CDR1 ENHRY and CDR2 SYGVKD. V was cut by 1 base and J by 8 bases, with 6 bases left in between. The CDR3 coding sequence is TGTGCCATCAGTGAGTTTAGCTATGAGCAGTTCTTC. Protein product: CAISEFSYEQFF.

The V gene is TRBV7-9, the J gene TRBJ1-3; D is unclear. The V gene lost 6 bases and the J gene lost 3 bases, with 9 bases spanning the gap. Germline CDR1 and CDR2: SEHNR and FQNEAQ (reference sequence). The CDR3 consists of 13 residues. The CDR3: CASRDGVGNTIYF. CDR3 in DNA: TGTGCCAGCAGGGACGGGGTTGGAAACACCATATATTTT.

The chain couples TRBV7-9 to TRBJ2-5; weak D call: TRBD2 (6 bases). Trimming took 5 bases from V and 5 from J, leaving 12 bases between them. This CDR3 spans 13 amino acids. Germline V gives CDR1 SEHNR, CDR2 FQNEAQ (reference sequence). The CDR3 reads CASSPYSGETQYF. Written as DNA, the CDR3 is TGTGCCAGCAGCCCCTACAGCGGGGAGACCCAGTACTTC.

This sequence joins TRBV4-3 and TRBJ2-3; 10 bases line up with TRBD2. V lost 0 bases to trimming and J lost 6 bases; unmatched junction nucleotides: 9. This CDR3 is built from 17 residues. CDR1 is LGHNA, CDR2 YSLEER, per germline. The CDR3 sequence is CASSQERSLAGTDTQYF. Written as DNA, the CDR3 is TGCGCCAGCAGCCAAGAGAGATCACTAGCGGGAACGGATACGCAGTATTTT.

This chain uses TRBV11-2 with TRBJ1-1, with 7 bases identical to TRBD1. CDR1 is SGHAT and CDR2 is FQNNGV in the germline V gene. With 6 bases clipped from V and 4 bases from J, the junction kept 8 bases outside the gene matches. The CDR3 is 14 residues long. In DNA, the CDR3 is TGTGCCAGCAGGCCCAGACAGGGTATCACTGAAGCTTTCTTT. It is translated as CASRPRQGITEAFF. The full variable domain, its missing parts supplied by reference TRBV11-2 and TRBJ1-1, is EAGVAQSPRYKIIEKRQSVAFWCNPISGHATLYWYQQILGQGPKLLIQFQNNGVVDDSQLPKDRFSAERLKGVDSTLKIQPAKLEDSAVYLCASRPRQGITEAFFGQGTRLTVV.

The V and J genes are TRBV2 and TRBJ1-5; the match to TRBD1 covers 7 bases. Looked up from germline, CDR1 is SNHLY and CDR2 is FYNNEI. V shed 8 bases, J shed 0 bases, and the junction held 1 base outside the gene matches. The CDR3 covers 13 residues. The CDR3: CASGTVSNQPQHF. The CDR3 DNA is TGTGCCAGCGGGACAGTTAGCAATCAGCCCCAGCATTTT.

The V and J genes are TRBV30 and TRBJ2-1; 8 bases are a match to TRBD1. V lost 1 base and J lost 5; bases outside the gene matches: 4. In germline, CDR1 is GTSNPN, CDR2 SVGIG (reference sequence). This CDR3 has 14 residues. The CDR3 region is CAWSGQGLDNEQFF. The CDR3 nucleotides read TGTGCCTGGAGTGGACAGGGGCTTGACAATGAGCAGTTCTTC.

The CDR3 DNA follows: TGTGCCAGCTCACCACCCAGCGGGAGTCCCAATGAGCAGTTCTTC. It specifies CASSPPSGSPNEQFF. The rearrangement uses TRBV18 and TRBJ2-1, with 8 nucleotides matching TRBD2. CDR3 length equals 15 residues. Germline V CDR1 and CDR2: KGHSH, LQKENI. J gave up 6 bases and V 0 bases, and 4 bases lay outside the gene matches.

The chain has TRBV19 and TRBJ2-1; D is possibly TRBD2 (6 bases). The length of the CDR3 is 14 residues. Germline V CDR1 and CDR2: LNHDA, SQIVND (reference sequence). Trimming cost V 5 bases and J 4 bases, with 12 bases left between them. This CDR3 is CASSFRTIYNEQFF. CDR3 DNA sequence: TGTGCCAGTAGTTTCCGGACTATTTACAATGAGCAGTTCTTC.

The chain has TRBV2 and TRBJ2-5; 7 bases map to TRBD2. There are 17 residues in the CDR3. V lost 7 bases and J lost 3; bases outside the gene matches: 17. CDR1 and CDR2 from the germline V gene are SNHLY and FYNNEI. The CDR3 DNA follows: TGTGCCAGCACCTTCCTCCCTGGGGAGGGGAGTAAAGAGACCCAGTACTTC. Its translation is CASTFLPGEGSKETQYF.

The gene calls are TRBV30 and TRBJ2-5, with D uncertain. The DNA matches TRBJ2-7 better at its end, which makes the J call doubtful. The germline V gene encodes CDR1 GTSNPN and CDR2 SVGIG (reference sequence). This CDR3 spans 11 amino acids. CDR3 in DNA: TGTGCCTGGAGTTATAACTACGAGCAGTACTTC. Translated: CAWSYNYEQYF.

CDR3 DNA: TGCGCCAGCAGCTTGGGGACAGGGGGCGATCGCTACACCTTC. The encoded protein is CASSLGTGGDRYTF. The chain links TRBV5-1 to TRBJ1-2; 11 nucleotides match TRBD1. The CDR3 runs 14 residues. Germline CDR1 and CDR2: SGHRS and YFSETQ. The ends lost 0 bases at V and 9 bases at J; junction bases unmatched: 4.

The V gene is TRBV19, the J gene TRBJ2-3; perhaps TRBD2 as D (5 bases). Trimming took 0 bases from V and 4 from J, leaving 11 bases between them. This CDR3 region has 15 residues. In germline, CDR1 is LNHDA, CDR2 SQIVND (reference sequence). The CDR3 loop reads CASSIEGSRADTQYF. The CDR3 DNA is TGTGCCAGTAGTATAGAGGGGAGTAGGGCAGATACGCAGTATTTT.

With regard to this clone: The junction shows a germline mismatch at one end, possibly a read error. CDR3: CASSLGTGNTGELFF. The CDR3 nucleotides read TGTGCTAGCAGCCTGGGGACAGGGAACACCGGGGAGCTGTTTTTT. The chain is built from TRBV7-7 and TRBJ2-2, with 8 bases aligning to TRBD1. The germline V gene has CDR1 SSHAT and CDR2 FNYEAQ (reference sequence). The CDR3 contains 15 residues.

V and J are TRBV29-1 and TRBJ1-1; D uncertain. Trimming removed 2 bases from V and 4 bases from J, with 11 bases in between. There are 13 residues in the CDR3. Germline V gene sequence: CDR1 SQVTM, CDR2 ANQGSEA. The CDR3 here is CSVEPGFSTEAFF. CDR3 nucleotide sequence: TGCAGCGTTGAACCCGGGTTCTCCACTGAAGCTTTCTTT.

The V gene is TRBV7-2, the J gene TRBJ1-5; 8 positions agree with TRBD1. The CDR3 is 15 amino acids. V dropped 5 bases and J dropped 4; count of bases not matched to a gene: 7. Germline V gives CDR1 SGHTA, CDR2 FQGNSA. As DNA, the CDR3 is TGTGCCAGCAGCCGTCTTACAGGGGGGAATCAGCCCCAGCATTTT. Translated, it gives CASSRLTGGNQPQHF.

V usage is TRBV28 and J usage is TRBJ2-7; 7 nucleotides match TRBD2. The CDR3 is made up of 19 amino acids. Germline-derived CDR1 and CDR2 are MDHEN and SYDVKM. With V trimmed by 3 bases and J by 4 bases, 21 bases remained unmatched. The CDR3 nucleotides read TGTGCCAGCAGTTTTCCCGCGGGAGATACCGGGAGGATTGGGTACGAGCAGTACTTC. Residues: CASSFPAGDTGRIGYEQYF. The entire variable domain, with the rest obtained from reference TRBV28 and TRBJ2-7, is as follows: DVKVTQSSRYLVKRTGEKVFLECVQDMDHENMFWYRQDPGLGLRLIYFSYDVKMKEKGDIPEGYSVSREKKERFSLILESASTNQTSMYLCASSFPAGDTGRIGYEQYFGPGTRLTVT.

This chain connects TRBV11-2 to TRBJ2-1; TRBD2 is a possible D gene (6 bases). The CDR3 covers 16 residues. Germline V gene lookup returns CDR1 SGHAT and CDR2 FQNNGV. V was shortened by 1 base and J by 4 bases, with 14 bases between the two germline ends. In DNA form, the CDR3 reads TGTGCCAGCAGCTTAGGTTTACTAGCCTCGTACAATGAGCAGTTCTTC. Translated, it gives CASSLGLLASYNEQFF.